The 19 T cell receptor beta chains presented below share a single source sample, sequenced in a study of CD8 T cells in Susac syndrome. RNA was extracted with the RNeasy kit, and a quantity of roughly 0.5 to 1 ug was reverse transcribed using random hexamers. From the immunoSEQ multiplex PCR reads, TCRdb called clonotypes with MiXCR, one entry per CDR3 protein. This table holds around 170,000 distinct CDR3 sequences, 85% to 95% found once. Sequenced material: CD8+ T cells from PBMCs. These TCRs come from a human donor with multiple sclerosis.

Here the CDR3 DNA reads TGTGCCAGCAGCTTAATTCGGGGACAGGGCAATGAGCAGTTCTTC. Amino acid sequence: CASSLIRGQGNEQFF. V is TRBV7-3 and J is TRBJ2-1, with 9 bases matching TRBD1. The germline CDR1 and CDR2 sequences are SGHTA and FQGTGA. The CDR3 contains 15 residues. Trimming took 1 base from V and 6 from J; bases not matched to a gene: 4.

The V and J genes are TRBV29-1 and TRBJ1-1; 7 bases are shared with TRBD1. The CDR3 contains 13 residues. Trimming at V came to 6 bases and at J to 1 base, leaving 5 bases not matched to a gene. From germline, CDR1 is SQVTM and CDR2 ANQGSEA. The CDR3 reads CSVVGQTNTEAFF. The CDR3 coding sequence is TGCAGCGTCGTGGGACAGACGAACACTGAAGCTTTCTTT.

The chain uses TRBV3-1 and TRBJ2-1; 8 nucleotides line up with TRBD2. CDR3 length equals 13 residues. Germline assignment: CDR1 LGHDT and CDR2 YNNKEL (reference sequence). Trimming removed 6 bases from V and 8 bases from J; junction bases left unmatched: 6. Here the CDR3 reads CASSLTTSDEQFF. CDR3 DNA: TGTGCCAGCAGTCTAACGACTAGCGATGAGCAGTTCTTC.

This clonotype was seen only a few times. The V call is TRBV12-3 or TRBV12-4, the J call TRBJ2-5, with D possibly TRBD1 on 6 matching bases. The CDR3 runs to 13 residues. Trimming took off 2 bases at V and 3 bases at J, with 7 bases between the two ends. CDR3 coding DNA: TGTGCCAGCAGTTTATCAGGGGAAGAGACCCAGTACTTC. It encodes CASSLSGEETQYF.

About this clonotype itself: Germline and junction disagree at one end, which may indicate a read error. V is TRBV2 and J is TRBJ2-5; D not resolved. CDR1 and CDR2 from the germline V gene are SNHLY and FYNNEI. The CDR3 runs 13 residues. CDR3 amino acids: CANQSLGVETQYF. DNA for the CDR3: TGCGCCAACCAATCACTGGGTGTGGAGACCCAGTACTTC.

V usage is TRBV29-1 and J usage is TRBJ2-3; a possible D gene is TRBD2 (5 bases). V dropped 4 bases and J dropped 0 bases, with 8 bases sitting between them. The length of the CDR3 is 13 residues. Per the germline V gene, CDR1 is SQVTM and CDR2 is ANQGSEA. The CDR3 region is CSVVWESTDTQYF. Here the CDR3 DNA reads TGCAGCGTTGTTTGGGAGAGCACAGATACGCAGTATTTT.

The V call is TRBV7-2, the J call TRBJ1-5; 9 bases match TRBD1. Germline V gene sequence: CDR1 SGHTA, CDR2 FQGNSA. V dropped 1 base and J dropped 6; count of bases not matched to a gene: 4. The CDR3 has 15 residues. DNA of the CDR3: TGTGCCAGCAGCTTAGAAGGGACAGGGTTTCAGCCCCAGCATTTT. Protein: CASSLEGTGFQPQHF.

The V gene is TRBV21-1, the J gene TRBJ2-5; whether TRBD1, the table's D call, matches the DNA was not checked. TRBV21-1 is designated a pseudogene. The CDR3 is 14 residues long. The CDR3: CASTRQGRQETQYF. The CDR3 DNA follows: TGTGCCAGCACCCGACAGGGAAGGCAAGAGACCCAGTACTTC.

This clonotype appeared a few times. The rearrangement joins TRBV3-1 to TRBJ2-5; D unresolved. Germline V gives CDR1 LGHDT, CDR2 YNNKEL (reference sequence). The CDR3 covers 11 residues. The V end was cut by 3 bases, the J end by 1 base, with 0 bases between. The CDR3 here is CASSHQETQYF. In nucleotides, the CDR3 is TGTGCCAGCAGCCACCAAGAGACCCAGTACTTC.

The DNA for the CDR3 is TGTGCCAGCAGCCCCGGGACAAGTTATGAGCAGTTCTTC. The encoded protein is CASSPGTSYEQFF. The chain is built from TRBV7-9 and TRBJ2-1, with a weak D call TRBD1 (6 bases). The CDR3 covers 13 residues. Germline-derived CDR1 and CDR2 are SEHNR and FQNEAQ (reference sequence). Trimming cost V 5 bases and J 8 bases, with 13 bases left between them.

The V call is TRBV13, the J call TRBJ2-7; possible D gene TRBD1, 6 bases. There are 13 residues in the CDR3. The V end lost 5 bases, the J end lost 1 base, and 9 bases lay between the germline ends. Per germline, CDR1 PRHDT and CDR2 FYEKMQ (reference sequence). The CDR3 loop is CASSRTGSYEQYF. CDR3 in DNA: TGTGCCAGCAGCCGTACAGGGTCCTACGAGCAGTACTTC.

This chain joins TRBV5-6 and TRBJ1-5; D is undetermined. The germline CDR1 and CDR2 sequences are SGHDT and YYEEEE. The CDR3 length is 14 residues. The germline V and J ends were trimmed by 4 bases and 1 base, with 9 bases remaining between them. CDR3 DNA: TGTGCCAGCAGCCCGGTCGGAAGCAATCAGCCCCAGCATTTT. It codes for CASSPVGSNQPQHF.

The chain couples TRBV7-8 to TRBJ2-7; D ambiguous. The CDR3 is 14 residues long. V shed 1 base and J shed 6 bases, with 13 bases lying between them. CDR1 is SGHVS, CDR2 FQNEAQ, per germline. The CDR3 is CASSLVPSKPEQYF. Here the CDR3 DNA reads TGTGCCAGCAGCTTAGTTCCATCCAAGCCCGAGCAGTACTTC.

This clonotype was picked up one time. The rearrangement uses TRBV5-6 and TRBJ2-7; 7 bases match TRBD1. This CDR3 spans 15 amino acids. Trimming at V came to 4 bases and at J to 2 bases, leaving 9 bases not matched to a gene. The germline CDR1 and CDR2 sequences are SGHDT and YYEEEE. The CDR3 region is CASSDVTGDPYEQYF. CDR3 coding DNA: TGTGCCAGCAGCGACGTCACAGGGGACCCCTACGAGCAGTACTTC.

V usage is TRBV28 and J usage is TRBJ2-3; no reliable D call. Germline V gene sequence: CDR1 MDHEN, CDR2 SYDVKM. The CDR3 totals 16 residues. Trimming removed 5 bases at V and 2 bases at J, with 17 bases between. The CDR3 nucleotides are TGTGCCAGCAGTCCCACCTCTACGGATGACACAGATACGCAGTATTTT. Translation: CASSPTSTDDTDTQYF. The entire variable domain, with the rest obtained from reference TRBV28 and TRBJ2-3, is as follows: DVKVTQSSRYLVKRTGEKVFLECVQDMDHENMFWYRQDPGLGLRLIYFSYDVKMKEKGDIPEGYSVSREKKERFSLILESASTNQTSMYLCASSPTSTDDTDTQYFGPGTRLTVL.

The CDR3 protein is CAWRGPGLAGPPLRLEQFF. Here the CDR3 DNA reads TGTGCCTGGAGGGGACCGGGACTAGCGGGTCCGCCCTTACGTTTGGAGCAGTTCTTC. The chain uses TRBV30 and TRBJ2-1, with 12 nucleotides matching TRBD2. CDR3 length: 19 amino acids. The germline CDR1 and CDR2 sequences are GTSNPN and SVGIG (reference sequence). V shed 3 bases and J 10 bases; nucleotides not matched to a gene: 22.

The rearrangement links TRBV9 to TRBJ2-1; D is undetermined. In germline, CDR1 is SGDLS, CDR2 YYNGEE. CDR3 size: 15 residues. Trimming removed 4 bases from V and 10 bases from J, with 21 bases in between. CDR3 DNA: TGTGCCAGCAGCCGAAGAGGCGGCAACCCCTACGAGCAGTTCTTC. It codes for CASSRRGGNPYEQFF.

As DNA, the CDR3 is TGTGCCAGCAGCGTAGGTTCGGGTTCGAACACTGAAGCTTTCTTT. Its translation is CASSVGSGSNTEAFF. J is TRBJ1-1 and V is TRBV9; D gene unclear. This CDR3 contains 15 residues. Trimming pared 0 bases from V and 1 base from J, leaving 10 bases between. Germline lookup yields CDR1 SGDLS and CDR2 YYNGEE. The variable domain in full, completed from reference TRBV9 and TRBJ1-1, reads DSGVTQTPKHLITATGQRVTLRCSPRSGDLSVYWYQQSLDQGLQFLIQYYNGEERAKGNILERFSAQQFPDLHSELNLSSLELGDSALYFCASSVGSGSNTEAFFGQGTRLTVV.

In DNA, the CDR3 is TGCAGTGCTAGAGGGGGGCACTATCCCTACGAGCAGTACTTC. Translated: CSARGGHYPYEQYF. The chain is built from TRBV20-1 and TRBJ2-7, with D possibly matching TRBD1 (6 bases). V lost 1 base and J lost 2, with 12 bases in between. The germline V gene encodes CDR1 DFQATT and CDR2 SNEGSKA (reference sequence). The CDR3 is 14 amino acids.